This T cell receptor (beta chain) was identified during a study of blood T cell repertoires in COVID-19. The CDR3 sequence is 16 residues long. Germline CDR1 MNHNS, CDR2 SASEGT. J gave up 7 bases and V 2 bases, and 9 bases lay outside the gene matches. TCRdb's table, derived via immunoSEQ multiplex PCR, lists solely in-frame clones and lacks some. The repertoire holds a few hundred thousand clones, with 86% as singletons. This TCR came from a woman in her seventies with COVID-19, enrolled during active disease. Sequenced: peripheral blood. V usage is TRBV6-1 and J usage is TRBJ1-2; 11 bases are a match to TRBD1. CDR3 region: CASSEFFAGQGAGYTF. In DNA, the CDR3 is TGTGCCAGCAGTGAATTCTTCGCCGGACAGGGGGCTGGCTACACCTTC.